The following is a T cell receptor beta chain sequence with its context. Germline V CDR1 and CDR2: MNHNS, SASEGT. This CDR3 contains 14 residues. Trimming shortened V by 3 bases and J by 7 bases, and 13 bases separated the two germline ends. The data are from a study of T cell changes during pregnancy in multiple sclerosis. Only in-frame clones appear in the TCRdb table, and some are missing; sequencing was by immunoSEQ multiplex PCR. The table shows about 68,000 clones, with 92% occurring only once. The sequence came from a female donor in good health, enrolled as a control in a pregnancy study. V usage is TRBV6-1 and J usage is TRBJ1-5; no clear D gene. This specimen was peripheral blood, taken in the second trimester of pregnancy. This CDR3 reads CASSDELVGQPQHF. CDR3 nucleotides: TGTGCCAGCAGTGACGAATTGGTGGGCCAGCCCCAGCATTTT.